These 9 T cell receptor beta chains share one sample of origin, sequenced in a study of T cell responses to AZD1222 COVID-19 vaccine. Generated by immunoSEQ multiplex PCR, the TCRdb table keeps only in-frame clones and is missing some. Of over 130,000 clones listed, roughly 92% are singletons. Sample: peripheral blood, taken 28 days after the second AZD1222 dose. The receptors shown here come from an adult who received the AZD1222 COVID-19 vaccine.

DNA of the CDR3: TGCGCCAGCAGCTTAGACGGGACAGGGGGTGGCTACACCTTC. It specifies CASSLDGTGGGYTF. The chain uses TRBV5-1 and TRBJ1-2, with 11 bases fitting TRBD1. The trim removed 2 bases at V and 7 bases at J, leaving 4 bases unmatched. This CDR3 has 14 amino acids. In germline, CDR1 is SGHRS, CDR2 YFSETQ. The whole variable domain, filled in from reference TRBV5-1 and TRBJ1-2, reads KAGVTQTPRYLIKTRGQQVTLSCSPISGHRSVSWYQQTPGQGLQFLFEYFSETQRNKGNFPGRFSGRQFSNSRSEMNVSTLELGDSALYLCASSLDGTGGGYTFGSGTRLTVV.

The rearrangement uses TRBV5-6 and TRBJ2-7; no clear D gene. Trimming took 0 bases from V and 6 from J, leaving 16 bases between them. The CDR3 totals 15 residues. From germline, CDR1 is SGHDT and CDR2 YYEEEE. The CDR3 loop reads CASSLAITASFEQYF. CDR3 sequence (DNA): TGTGCCAGCAGCTTGGCCATCACAGCATCGTTCGAGCAGTACTTC.

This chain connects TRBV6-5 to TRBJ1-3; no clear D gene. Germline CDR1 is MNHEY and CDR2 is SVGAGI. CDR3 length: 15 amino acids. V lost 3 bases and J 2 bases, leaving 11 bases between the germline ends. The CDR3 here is CASSYSVGTGNTIYF. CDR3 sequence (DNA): TGTGCCAGCAGTTATTCTGTGGGCACTGGAAACACCATATATTTT.

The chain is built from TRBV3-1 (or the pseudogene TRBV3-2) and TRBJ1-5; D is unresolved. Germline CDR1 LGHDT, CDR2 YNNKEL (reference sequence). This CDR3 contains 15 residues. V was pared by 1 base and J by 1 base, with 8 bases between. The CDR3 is CASSQGMGSNQPQHF. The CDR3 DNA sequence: TGTGCCAGCAGCCAAGGCATGGGGAGCAATCAGCCCCAGCATTTT.

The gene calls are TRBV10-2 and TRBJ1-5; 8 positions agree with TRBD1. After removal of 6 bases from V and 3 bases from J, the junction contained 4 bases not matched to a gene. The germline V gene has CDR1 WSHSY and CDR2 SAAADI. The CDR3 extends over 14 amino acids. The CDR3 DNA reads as TGCGCCAGCAGCCAGACAGGGGTCAATCAGCCCCAGCATTTT. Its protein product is CASSQTGVNQPQHF.

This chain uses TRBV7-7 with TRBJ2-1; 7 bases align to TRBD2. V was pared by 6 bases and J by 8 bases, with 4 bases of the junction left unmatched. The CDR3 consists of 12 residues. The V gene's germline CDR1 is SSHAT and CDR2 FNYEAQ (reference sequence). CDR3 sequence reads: CASRGEGHEQFF. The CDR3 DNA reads TGTGCCAGCAGGGGGGAGGGCCATGAGCAGTTCTTC.

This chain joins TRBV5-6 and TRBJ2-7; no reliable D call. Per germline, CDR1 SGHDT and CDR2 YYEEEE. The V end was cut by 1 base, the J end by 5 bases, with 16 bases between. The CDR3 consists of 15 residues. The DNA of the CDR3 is TGTGCCAGCAGCTTGTCCTCGACGGTTAGCCACGAGCAGTACTTC. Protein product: CASSLSSTVSHEQYF.

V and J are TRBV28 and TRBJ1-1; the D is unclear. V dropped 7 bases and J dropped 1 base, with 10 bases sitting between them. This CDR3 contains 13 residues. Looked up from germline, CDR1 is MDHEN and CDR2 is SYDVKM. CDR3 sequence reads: CASTEVGNTEAFF. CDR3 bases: TGTGCCAGCACGGAAGTAGGGAACACTGAAGCTTTCTTT.

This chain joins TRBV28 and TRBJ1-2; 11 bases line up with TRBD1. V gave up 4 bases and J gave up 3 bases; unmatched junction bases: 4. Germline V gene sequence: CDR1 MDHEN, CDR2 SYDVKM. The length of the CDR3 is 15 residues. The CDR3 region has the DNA TGTGCCAGCAGTTCGGGACAGGGGGTTCACTATGGCTACACCTTC. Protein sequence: CASSSGQGVHYGYTF.